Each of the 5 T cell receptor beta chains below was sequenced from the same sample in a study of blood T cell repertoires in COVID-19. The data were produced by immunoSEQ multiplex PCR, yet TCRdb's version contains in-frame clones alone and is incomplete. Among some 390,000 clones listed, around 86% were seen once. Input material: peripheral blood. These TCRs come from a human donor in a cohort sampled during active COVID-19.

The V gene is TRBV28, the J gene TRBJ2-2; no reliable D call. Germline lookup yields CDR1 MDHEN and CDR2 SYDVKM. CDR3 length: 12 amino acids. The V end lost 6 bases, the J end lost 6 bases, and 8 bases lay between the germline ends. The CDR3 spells CASSPFSGELFF. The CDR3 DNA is TGTGCCAGCAGCCCTTTTTCCGGGGAGCTGTTTTTT.

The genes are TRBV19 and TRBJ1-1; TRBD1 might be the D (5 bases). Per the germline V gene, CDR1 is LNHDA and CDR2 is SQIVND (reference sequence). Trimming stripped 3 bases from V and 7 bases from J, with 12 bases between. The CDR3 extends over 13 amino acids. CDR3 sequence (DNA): TGTGCCAGTAGTATGACAGAGTCTGGTGAAGCTTTCTTT. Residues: CASSMTESGEAFF.

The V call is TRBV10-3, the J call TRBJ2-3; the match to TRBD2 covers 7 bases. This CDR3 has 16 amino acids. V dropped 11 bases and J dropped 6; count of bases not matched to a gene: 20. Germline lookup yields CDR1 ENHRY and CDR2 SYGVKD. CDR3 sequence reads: CAAHPHGRESMDTQYF. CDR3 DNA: TGTGCCGCCCACCCCCATGGGCGGGAGTCGATGGATACGCAGTATTTT.

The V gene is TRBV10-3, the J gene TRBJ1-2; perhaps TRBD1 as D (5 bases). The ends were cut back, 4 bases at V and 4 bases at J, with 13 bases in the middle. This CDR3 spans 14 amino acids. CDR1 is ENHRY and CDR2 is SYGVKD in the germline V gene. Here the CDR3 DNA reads TGTGCCATCAGTGGGAGGGGACCGAGCTATGGCTACACCTTC. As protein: CAISGRGPSYGYTF.

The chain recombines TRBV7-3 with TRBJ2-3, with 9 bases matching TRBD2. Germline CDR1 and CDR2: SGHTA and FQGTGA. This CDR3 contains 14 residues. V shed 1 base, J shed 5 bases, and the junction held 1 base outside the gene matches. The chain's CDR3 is CASSLRRGGDTQYF. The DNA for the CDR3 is TGTGCCAGCAGCTTAAGGCGGGGGGGAGATACGCAGTATTTT.